This is a list of T cell receptor beta chains from one sample in a study of Graves' ophthalmopathy and Graves' hyperthyroidism. Via MiXCR, TCRdb re-called the multiplex PCR reads, giving one row per CDR3 protein. The repertoire holds about 640,000 distinct CDR3 sequences, more than 40% seen once, with roughly 3.5% in the top ten. Material for sequencing was peripheral blood. Receptor source: an adult man with Graves' ophthalmopathy. The CDR3 runs from the conserved cysteine through the conserved F or W. D genes are given only for firm matches. Rows may omit the clone size; those that give it use once, few, many or a size class.

>TRBV2|many|NA|TRBJ2-7
TGTGCCAGCAGTGACGGGAGCTCCTACGAGCAGTACTTC
CASSDGSSYEQYF
>TRBV6-5|NA|NA|TRBJ2-5
TGTGCCAGCAGTTATGGGTTAGCGGCCCAAAGGACCCAGTACTTC
CASSYGLAAQRTQYF
>TRBV7-8|NA|NA|TRBJ1-5
TGTGCCAGCAGCTTAGCGGCGGGCAATCAGCCCCAGCATTTT
CASSLAAGNQPQHF
>TRBV15|NA|TRBD1|TRBJ2-5
TGTGCCACCAGCAGCGCCGAGGGGGCTCGGGAGACCCAGTACTTC
CATSSAEGARETQYF
>TRBV10-3|NA|NA|TRBJ1-4
TGTGCCATCAGTGATCCGACAGCTAATGAAAAACTGTTTTTT
CAISDPTANEKLFF
>TRBV2|once|TRBD1|TRBJ1-6
TGTGCCAGCGTAGAGACAGGGGTTGGTGATTCACCCCTCCACTTT
CASVETGVGDSPLHF
>TRBV7-8|many|NA|TRBJ2-7
TGTGCCAGCAGCTCCACAGGGAATCCCTACGAGCAGTACTTC
CASSSTGNPYEQYF
>TRBV10-3|NA|TRBD1|TRBJ2-5
TGTGCCATCAGTGATAGTTTACAGGGGGGTGAGAAGACCCAGTACTTC
CAISDSLQGGEKTQYF
>TRBV29-1|many|NA|TRBJ1-2
TGCAGCGTTGAAGAAGCATACCGGGGGGGCTATGGCTACACCTTC
CSVEEAYRGGYGYTF
>TRBV4-2|NA|NA|TRBJ2-3
TGTGCCAGCAGCCACCGACAAGACTTCCGCACAGATACGCAGTATTTT
CASSHRQDFRTDTQYF
>TRBV12-3/TRBV12-4|NA|NA|TRBJ2-7
TGTGCCAGCAGTTACCGGAGGGGGGGCAACTACGAGCAGTACTTC
CASSYRRGGNYEQYF
>TRBV10-3|once|TRBD1|TRBJ1-2
TGTGCCAGCAGTTCTCCTGGACAGGGGTATGGCTACGCCTTC
CASSSPGQGYGYAF
>TRBV20-1|many|NA|TRBJ1-2
TGCAGTGCTAGAGAGTTCGCGACTTATGGCTACACCTTC
CSAREFATYGYTF
>TRBV10-3|many|NA|TRBJ1-2
TGTGCCAGCAGTGAATTAGCCGCCTTCGACGGCTACACCTTC
CASSELAAFDGYTF
>TRBV4-3|NA|NA|TRBJ2-6
TGCGCCAGCAGCCACGAGGTGGAACGGTACTCTGGGGCCAACGTCCTGACTTTC
CASSHEVERYSGANVLTF
>TRBV20-1|many|NA|TRBJ1-4
TGCAGTGCTGACGAGGGGAGGGCGGAAAAACTGTTTTTT
CSADEGRAEKLFF
>TRBV10-2|NA|NA|TRBJ1-2
TGCGCCAGCAGCTTAGGGGCGCCCGTCTATGGCTACACCTTC
CASSLGAPVYGYTF
>TRBV7-2|many|NA|TRBJ2-5
TGTGCCAGCAGCCATGGACAGTCCTCGCAAGAGACCCAGTACTTC
CASSHGQSSQETQYF
>TRBV29-1|NA|NA|TRBJ1-2
TGCAGCGTTGGACCCAATGGGGGAAACTATGGCTACACCTTC
CSVGPNGGNYGYTF
>TRBV20-1|many|NA|TRBJ1-2
TGCAGTGCAGTCGGCGCCCTTGGCTACACCTTC
CSAVGALGYTF